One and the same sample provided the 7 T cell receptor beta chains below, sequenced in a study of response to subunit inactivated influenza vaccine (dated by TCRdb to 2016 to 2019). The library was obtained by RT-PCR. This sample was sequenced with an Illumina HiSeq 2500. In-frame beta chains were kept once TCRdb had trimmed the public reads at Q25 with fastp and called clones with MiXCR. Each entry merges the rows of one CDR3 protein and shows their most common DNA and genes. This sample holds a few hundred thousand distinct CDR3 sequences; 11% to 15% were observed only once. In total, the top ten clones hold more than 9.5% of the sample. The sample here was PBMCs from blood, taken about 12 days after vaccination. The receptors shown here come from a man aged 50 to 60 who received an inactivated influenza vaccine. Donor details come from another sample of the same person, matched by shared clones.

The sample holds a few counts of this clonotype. CDR3 in DNA: TGCGCCAGCAGCTCTGGGGTGGCGTCAGATACGCAGTATTTT. Amino acid sequence: CASSSGVASDTQYF. This rearrangement joins TRBV5-1 to TRBJ2-3; no reliable D call. This CDR3 is built from 14 residues. The V gene's germline CDR1 is SGHRS and CDR2 YFSETQ. Trimming stripped 3 bases from V and 4 bases from J, with 12 bases between.

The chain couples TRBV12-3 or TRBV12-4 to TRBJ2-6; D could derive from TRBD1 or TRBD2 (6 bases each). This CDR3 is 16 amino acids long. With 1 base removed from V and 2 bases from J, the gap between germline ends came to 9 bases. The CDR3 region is CASSLVGGAGANVLTF. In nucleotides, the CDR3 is TGTGCCAGCAGTTTAGTGGGGGGCGCTGGGGCCAACGTCCTGACTTTC.

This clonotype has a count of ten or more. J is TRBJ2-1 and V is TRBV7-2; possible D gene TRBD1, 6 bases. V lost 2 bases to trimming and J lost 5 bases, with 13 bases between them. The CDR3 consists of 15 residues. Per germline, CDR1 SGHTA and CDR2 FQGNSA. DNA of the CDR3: TGTGCCAGCAGCTTACAGGCAGGGGCCCACAATGAGCAGTTCTTC. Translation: CASSLQAGAHNEQFF.

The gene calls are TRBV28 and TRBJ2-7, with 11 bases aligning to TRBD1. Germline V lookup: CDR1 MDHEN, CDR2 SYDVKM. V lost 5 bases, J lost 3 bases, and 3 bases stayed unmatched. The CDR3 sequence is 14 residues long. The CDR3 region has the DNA TGTGCCAGCAGTGATGGGACAGGGGGCTACGAGCAGTACTTC. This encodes CASSDGTGGYEQYF.

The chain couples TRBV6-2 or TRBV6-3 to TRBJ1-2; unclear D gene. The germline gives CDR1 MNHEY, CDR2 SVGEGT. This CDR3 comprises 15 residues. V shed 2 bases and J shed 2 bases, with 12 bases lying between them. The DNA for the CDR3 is TGTGCCAGCAGTTACCCTAAAACTGGAAACTATGGCTACACCTTC. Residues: CASSYPKTGNYGYTF.

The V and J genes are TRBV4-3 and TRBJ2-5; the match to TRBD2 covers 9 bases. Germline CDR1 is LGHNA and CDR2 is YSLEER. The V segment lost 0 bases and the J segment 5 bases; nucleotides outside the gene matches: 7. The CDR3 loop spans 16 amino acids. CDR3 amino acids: CASSQEEIAGAETQYF. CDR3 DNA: TGCGCCAGCAGCCAAGAGGAAATAGCGGGGGCGGAGACCCAGTACTTC.

CDR3 sequence (DNA): TGTGCCAGCAGTGATTTCCCAGGGGCTAACTATGGCTACACCTTC. It codes for CASSDFPGANYGYTF. The V and J genes are TRBV2 and TRBJ1-2; tentatively, D is TRBD1 (6 bases). Deletions cut 3 bases from V and 0 bases from J, with 11 bases between. Germline lookup yields CDR1 SNHLY and CDR2 FYNNEI. The length of the CDR3 is 15 residues.